The 9 T cell receptor beta chains presented below share a single source sample, sequenced in a study of T-cell reconstitution after alpha-beta-depleted transplantation in children listed by TCRdb under 2016. The library was obtained by PCR. This sample was sequenced with an Illumina HiSeq 2500. TCR library preparation used molecular barcoding, with unique molecular identifiers applied to normalize quantification of the TCRbeta repertoire. TCRdb trimmed the raw reads at Q25, called clones with MiXCR and kept productive beta chains. Rows with a matching CDR3 protein are joined into one entry that keeps the most common DNA and genes. The sample yields about 610,000 distinct CDR3 sequences; roughly a tenth were counted once. Of the sample, approximately 4.1% is held by the ten largest clones. Sequenced here: PBMCs from the stem cell graft donor, sampled from the stem cell graft. The receptors originated from a human donor who donated a stem cell graft to a child with acute myeloid leukemia.

This clonotype showed up just a few times. V gene TRBV7-3 combines with J gene TRBJ2-3, with 11 bases lining up with TRBD2. Trimming took 8 bases from V and 6 from J; bases not matched to a gene: 4. Per the germline V gene, CDR1 is SGHTA and CDR2 is FQGTGA. The CDR3 is 13 amino acids. CDR3 sequence: CASELAGGDTQYF. CDR3 sequence (DNA): TGTGCCAGCGAGCTAGCGGGAGGTGATACGCAGTATTTT.

This clonotype was observed at least ten times. J is TRBJ2-1 and V is TRBV20-1; 7 positions agree with TRBD1. The trim removed 2 bases at V and 4 bases at J, leaving 2 bases unmatched. Germline values: CDR1 DFQATT, CDR2 SNEGSKA (reference sequence). CDR3 length: 13 amino acids. This CDR3 is CSARLQGYNEQFF. The CDR3 nucleotides are TGCAGTGCTAGACTACAGGGGTACAATGAGCAGTTCTTC.

V usage is TRBV12-3 or TRBV12-4 and J usage is TRBJ1-4; a weak D match, TRBD1 (6 bases). The CDR3 is 15 amino acids. The ends were cut back, 4 bases at V and 7 bases at J, with 16 bases in the middle. CDR3 protein: CASSSGGGRTEKLFF. CDR3 in DNA: TGTGCCAGCAGTTCAGGTGGGGGGCGGACTGAAAAACTGTTTTTT.

The rearrangement joins TRBV30 to TRBJ1-2, with D hard to call. V gave up 4 bases and J gave up 0 bases, with 9 bases separating them. The V gene's germline CDR1 is GTSNPN and CDR2 SVGIG (reference sequence). The CDR3 length is 13 residues. This CDR3 reads CAWIPASNYGYTF. DNA for the CDR3: TGTGCCTGGATCCCTGCCTCTAACTATGGCTACACCTTC.

This clonotype was detected ten times or more. The chain combines TRBV7-9 with TRBJ1-1; tentative D call: TRBD1 (5 bases). The CDR3 is 13 residues long. Per the germline V gene, CDR1 is SEHNR and CDR2 is FQNEAQ (reference sequence). Trimming took off 5 bases at V and 11 bases at J, with 18 bases between the two ends. The CDR3 coding sequence is TGTGCCAGCAGCCGGTGGGACGCCCCTGGGGCTTTCTTT. As protein: CASSRWDAPGAFF.

In this sample, this clonotype turned up many times. V usage is TRBV9 and J usage is TRBJ2-5; D tentatively reads TRBD1 or TRBD2 (7 bases each). V was cut by 0 bases and J by 5 bases, with 14 bases left in between. This CDR3 has 15 amino acids. CDR1 and CDR2 (germline): SGDLS, YYNGEE. CDR3 nucleotides: TGTGCCAGCAGCGTAGGTGGGAGGGGGCCGGAGACCCAGTACTTC. Translation gives CASSVGGRGPETQYF. Full variable domain (remainder filled in from reference TRBV9 and TRBJ2-5): DSGVTQTPKHLITATGQRVTLRCSPRSGDLSVYWYQQSLDQGLQFLIQYYNGEERAKGNILERFSAQQFPDLHSELNLSSLELGDSALYFCASSVGGRGPETQYFGPGTRLLVL.

This clonotype was observed at least ten times. The chain joins TRBV6-5 to TRBJ1-5, with no clear D. CDR1 and CDR2 (germline): MNHEY, SVGAGI. The CDR3 covers 15 residues. The V and J ends lost 8 bases and 5 bases respectively, with 19 bases between them. The DNA for the CDR3 is TGTGCCAGCCGGATTAGGAGTTTTGGAGATCAGCCCCAGCATTTT. As protein: CASRIRSFGDQPQHF.

This clonotype was counted between two and nine times. The chain is built from TRBV5-1 and TRBJ1-5; D may be TRBD1 (5 bases). The germline V and J ends were trimmed by 3 bases and 2 bases, with 9 bases remaining between them. The CDR3 is 14 residues long. Germline assignment: CDR1 SGHRS and CDR2 YFSETQ. The CDR3 here is CASSWGVGNQPQHF. The DNA for the CDR3 is TGCGCCAGCAGCTGGGGGGTGGGCAATCAGCCCCAGCATTTT.

This clonotype was recorded a few times. The chain carries TRBV20-1 and TRBJ2-7, with D perhaps TRBD2 (6 bases). Germline assignment: CDR1 DFQATT and CDR2 SNEGSKA (reference sequence). The germline V and J ends were trimmed by 6 bases and 6 bases, with 18 bases remaining between them. This CDR3 comprises 13 residues. CDR3 nucleotide sequence: TGCAGTGCCCCTCTCATTCGGAGGGGCGAGCAGTACTTC. It yields the protein CSAPLIRRGEQYF.